This T cell receptor beta chain was recovered during a study of blood T cell repertoires in COVID-19. For the study at large: The samples span acute and convalescent COVID-19 from the United States, Italy and Spain.

CDR3 length: 15 amino acids. The V gene lost 4 bases and the J gene lost 5 bases, with 17 bases spanning the gap. CDR1 LGHDT and CDR2 YNNKEL come from the germline V gene (reference sequence). TCRdb's copy holds only in-frame clones and misses some; the assay was immunoSEQ multiplex PCR. The sample has about 110,000 clones, more than 65% seen once. The chain joins TRBV3-1 (or the pseudogene TRBV3-2) to TRBJ1-1; D is possibly TRBD1 (5 bases). This receptor was obtained from a man aged 45-65 years with acute or convalescent COVID-19. Sequencing was carried out using peripheral blood. The CDR3 reads CASSPETRGRTEAFF. The CDR3 coding sequence is TGTGCCAGCAGCCCTGAGACTAGGGGACGGACTGAAGCTTTCTTT.